These 15 T cell receptor beta chains were all obtained from the same sample, sequenced in a study of Tregs in tolerant kidney transplant recipients. Mixed chimerism was transient after nonmyeloablative marrow transplants from related graft donors. The repertoire was sequenced with immunoSEQ multiplex PCR; TCRdb's copy has only in-frame clones and lacks some. The repertoire includes approximately 90,000 clones, roughly 93% of them detected once, and more than 1.5% sits in the top ten. The sequences come from CD4+ T cells from blood (PBMCs), collected 12 months after the transplant. The receptors stem from a human patient who received a combined kidney and bone marrow transplant. Some T cells may possibly be graft donor cells.

V is TRBV5-4 and J is TRBJ2-1; D uncertain. V lost 2 bases, J lost 2 bases, and 2 bases lay in between. Germline values: CDR1 SGHNT, CDR2 YYREEE (reference sequence). This CDR3 comprises 12 residues. CDR3 sequence (DNA): TGTGCCAGCAGCTTTACCTACAATGAGCAGTTCTTC. Protein sequence: CASSFTYNEQFF.

A single count supports this clone. The J gene is TRBJ1-4, the V gene TRBV25-1, with 11 bases matching TRBD1. The CDR3 runs to 15 residues. Germline CDR1 and CDR2: MGHDK and SYGVNS. V lost 2 bases and J lost 11; bases outside the gene matches: 7. CDR3 sequence: CASSEPGTGGVKLFF. CDR3 nucleotide sequence: TGTGCCAGCAGTGAACCTGGGACAGGGGGGGTTAAACTGTTTTTT.

The V and J genes are TRBV4-2 and TRBJ2-1; 9 bases align to TRBD2. The CDR3 is made up of 17 amino acids. CDR1 is LGHNA, CDR2 YNFKEQ, per germline. The V and J ends lost 0 bases and 7 bases, in that order; junction bases with no gene match: 10. The CDR3 nucleotides are TGTGCCAGCAGCCAAGAACCGTTTGGGACTAGCATTAATGAGCAGTTCTTC. Its translation: CASSQEPFGTSINEQFF.

The V and J genes are TRBV27 and TRBJ2-7; TRBD2 matches at 13 bases. This CDR3 contains 15 residues. The trim removed 3 bases at V and 6 bases at J, leaving 5 bases unmatched. CDR1 is MNHEY and CDR2 is SMNVEV in the germline V gene (reference sequence). The CDR3 here is CASSLTSGRIVEQYF. In DNA form, the CDR3 reads TGTGCCAGCAGTTTGACTAGCGGGAGGATTGTCGAGCAGTACTTC.

The chain couples TRBV28 to TRBJ2-1, with D perhaps TRBD1 (6 bases). Germline V gene data show CDR1 as MDHEN and CDR2 as SYDVKM. The CDR3 has 16 residues. V lost 6 bases and J lost 0, with 15 bases in between. The CDR3 spells CASRERQVRSYNEQFF. CDR3 nucleotides: TGTGCCAGCAGGGAGAGACAGGTACGCTCCTACAATGAGCAGTTCTTC. Complete variable domain (other parts from reference TRBV28 and TRBJ2-1): DVKVTQSSRYLVKRTGEKVFLECVQDMDHENMFWYRQDPGLGLRLIYFSYDVKMKEKGDIPEGYSVSREKKERFSLILESASTNQTSMYLCASRERQVRSYNEQFFGPGTRLTVL.

This chain connects TRBV5-1 to TRBJ2-3; 7 positions agree with TRBD2. The CDR3 has 15 amino acids. Losses at the gene ends were 2 bases for V and 3 bases for J; bases not matched to a gene: 6. From germline, CDR1 is SGHRS and CDR2 YFSETQ. The DNA for the CDR3 is TGCGCCAGCAGCTTAGGCGGGGGATGGACAGATACGCAGTATTTT. This encodes CASSLGGGWTDTQYF.

The chain recombines TRBV5-1 with TRBJ2-2, with 10 bases identical to TRBD2. The CDR3 runs to 18 residues. Germline V gene sequence: CDR1 SGHRS, CDR2 YFSETQ. V shed 6 bases and J 8 bases; nucleotides not matched to a gene: 19. The CDR3 here is CASNPGLASGRKAGELFF. The CDR3 nucleotides read TGCGCCAGCAACCCGGGGTTGGCTAGCGGGAGAAAGGCGGGGGAGCTGTTTTTT.

The chain links TRBV2 to TRBJ2-3; 11 positions agree with TRBD2. There are 16 residues in the CDR3. Germline lookup yields CDR1 SNHLY and CDR2 FYNNEI. J gave up 2 bases and V 2 bases, and 3 bases lay outside the gene matches. CDR3 loop: CASSELLAGVTDTQYF. Written as DNA, the CDR3 is TGTGCCAGCAGTGAATTACTAGCGGGGGTCACAGATACGCAGTATTTT.

J is TRBJ2-5 and V is TRBV10-2, with TRBD2 as a possible D gene (6 bases). The V gene lost 6 bases and the J gene lost 3 bases, with 14 bases spanning the gap. The CDR3 loop spans 14 amino acids. Looked up from germline, CDR1 is WSHSY and CDR2 is SAAADI. This CDR3 reads CASSAPGLKETQYF. CDR3 DNA: TGCGCCAGCAGCGCTCCGGGACTGAAAGAGACCCAGTACTTC.

The genes are TRBV2 and TRBJ2-7; 14 bases agree with TRBD2. Germline loops: CDR1 SNHLY, CDR2 FYNNEI. This CDR3 spans 14 amino acids. Trimming removed 8 bases from V and 2 bases from J; junction bases left unmatched: 2. CDR3 nucleotide sequence: TGTGCCAGCGGACTAGCGGGAGGTCCCTACGAGCAGTACTTC. Translation gives CASGLAGGPYEQYF.

This clone was recorded only once. The V gene is TRBV7-6, the J gene TRBJ2-3, with 9 nucleotides matching TRBD2. Germline V gene lookup returns CDR1 SGHVS and CDR2 FNYEAQ. The CDR3 consists of 19 residues. After removal of 1 base from V and 1 base from J, the junction contained 12 bases not matched to a gene. CDR3 nucleotide sequence: TGTGCCAGCAGCTTAGGGGCTAGCGGGAATCTCAAGGGCACAGATACGCAGTATTTT. Encoded protein: CASSLGASGNLKGTDTQYF.

The chain employs TRBV7-2 and TRBJ2-1; the D gene is possibly TRBD1 (6 bases). V gave up 1 base and J gave up 5 bases, with 15 bases separating them. Germline assignment: CDR1 SGHTA and CDR2 FQGNSA. The CDR3 runs 16 residues. DNA for the CDR3: TGTGCCAGCAGCTTAGGAGCGCAAGGGGGACACAATGAGCAGTTCTTC. As protein: CASSLGAQGGHNEQFF. Drawing the rest from reference TRBV7-2 and TRBJ2-1, the complete variable domain is GAGVSQSPSNKVTEKGKDVELRCDPISGHTALYWYRQSLGQGLEFLIYFQGNSAPDKSGLPSDRFSAERTGGSVSTLTIQRTQQEDSAVYLCASSLGAQGGHNEQFFGPGTRLTVL.

The rearrangement links TRBV28 to TRBJ2-1; TRBD2 might be the D (5 bases). Germline V gives CDR1 MDHEN, CDR2 SYDVKM. CDR3 length equals 16 residues. V was cut by 5 bases and J by 1 base, with 15 bases left in between. The DNA of the CDR3 is TGTGCCAGCAGTCGAGTTTGGACTCTTTCCTACAATGAGCAGTTCTTC. Residues: CASSRVWTLSYNEQFF.

In DNA form, the CDR3 reads TGTGCCAGTAGTATATCGGGGGGAGGTCAGCCCCAGCATTTT. It yields the protein CASSISGGGQPQHF. V and J are TRBV19 and TRBJ1-5; D is perhaps TRBD1 (5 bases). This CDR3 comprises 14 residues. V was pared by 2 bases and J by 6 bases, with 11 bases between. CDR1 LNHDA and CDR2 SQIVND come from the germline V gene (reference sequence).

The V and J genes are TRBV7-6 and TRBJ2-1; TRBD2 aligns across 10 bases. Per the germline V gene, CDR1 is SGHVS and CDR2 is FNYEAQ. With V trimmed by 5 bases and J by 9 bases, 19 bases remained unmatched. CDR3 length: 18 residues. CDR3 sequence reads: CASSPRLAGAPHAFEQFF. The CDR3 bases are TGTGCCAGCAGCCCGAGGCTAGCGGGGGCCCCTCACGCCTTTGAGCAGTTCTTC.